This entry is about one TCR beta chain. This CDR3 is 17 amino acids long. Germline CDR1 MGHDK, CDR2 SYGVNS. Trimming removed 2 bases at V and 0 bases at J, with 17 bases between. This entry belongs to a study of blood T cell repertoires in COVID-19. Study background: Samples came from the United States, Italy and Spain, spanning acute and convalescent COVID-19. PBMCs, B-cell-depleted T cells, or T cells provided the cDNA or gDNA that made up the material.

Original analysis: Counts of nucleated cells, estimated from reference gene primer amplification, were obtained. Assay used: immunoSEQ multiplex PCR; TCRdb lists only in-frame clones, some missing. The D gene and trimming were derived from the DNA, and the V and J assignments and clone size from that table. The table lists over 100,000 clones, approximately 74% of them singletons. The V call is TRBV25-1, the J call TRBJ2-7; tentatively, D is TRBD1 (6 bases). The sequenced material came from peripheral blood. This clonotype was obtained from a woman in her seventies with acute or convalescent COVID-19. CDR3 in DNA: TGTGCCAGCAGTGAAGATAGGGGGAAGGGGTCCTCCTACGAGCAGTACTTC. This sequence encodes CASSEDRGKGSSYEQYF.